This paragraph covers one T cell receptor beta chain sequence. Use of 60 Vbeta and 13 Jbeta primers characterized the PCR. Some clones are missing from TCRdb's copy, which holds only in-frame ones; the method was immunoSEQ multiplex PCR. The data hold about 190,000 clones, with 60% to 80% observed a single time. The data stem from a study of cytomegalovirus exposure and HLA in healthy donors. The V and J ends lost 5 bases and 2 bases respectively, with 15 bases between them. This CDR3 spans 15 amino acids. Per the germline V gene, CDR1 is MNHEY and CDR2 is SVGAGI. Specimen: PBMCs. The source of this sequence is a woman younger than 30 in good health and CMV-seronegative. The genes are TRBV6-5 and TRBJ1-1, with a weak D call TRBD1 (5 bases). CDR3 loop: CASSLGGLQNTEAFF. The CDR3 DNA reads as TGTGCCAGCAGTCTCGGGGGTTTGCAAAACACTGAAGCTTTCTTT.